This T cell receptor (beta chain) originates from a study of vaccination and CD4 T cells after COVID-19. In germline, CDR1 is KGHSH, CDR2 LQKENI. The CDR3 length is 13 residues. V lost 2 bases and J lost 8; bases outside the gene matches: 4. This clonotype has only a few counts. The antigen is unknown. Sequencing of the DNA from cultured CD4+ T cells was carried out with the Oncomine TCR Beta short-read assay. TCRdb processed the PCR reads anew with MiXCR; each CDR3 protein has one entry. The data contain around 12,000 distinct CDR3 sequences, around three fifths of them singletons. Treatment described: roughly 11-day PBMC culture with coronavirus spike peptide pools or control peptides (ViraFEST assay).

The origin of this receptor is a human donor who had recovered from COVID-19. V and J are TRBV18 and TRBJ1-2, with 8 nucleotides matching TRBD1. Sequenced: CD4+ T cells from blood, cultured in vitro. CDR3 bases: TGTGCCAGCTCACCAGTGACAGGGGAAGGCTACACCTTC. Protein product: CASSPVTGEGYTF.